The 2 T cell receptor beta chains in this list originate from one sample, sequenced in a study of cytomegalovirus exposure and HLA in healthy donors. Vbeta (60) and Jbeta (13) primers were used in the PCR. Sequencing was performed with immunoSEQ multiplex PCR; in TCRdb, only in-frame clones are kept and a portion is missing. The sample has about 150,000 clones, approximately 80% seen once. Sequencing was done on a sample of PBMCs. The source of these receptors is a woman aged 40 to 50 in good health and CMV-seropositive.

The V and J genes are TRBV6-4 and TRBJ2-7; unclear D gene. The CDR3 has 12 amino acids. Trimming stripped 5 bases from V and 0 bases from J, with 5 bases between. The germline V gene has CDR1 MRHNA and CDR2 SNTAGT. The DNA of the CDR3 is TGTGCCAGCAGTCCCAGCTCCTACGAGCAGTACTTC. It specifies CASSPSSYEQYF.

As to this clone: Its ends do not fully match the called genes, so a read error is possible. The chain carries TRBV28 and TRBJ1-3; no reliable D call. Germline assignment: CDR1 MDHEN and CDR2 SYDVKM. The CDR3 spans 15 residues. The CDR3 region is CASSLGSGEGNAIYF. The CDR3 coding sequence is TGTGCCAGCAGTTTAGGTTCCGGAGAGGGAAACGCCATATATTTT.